These T cell receptor beta chains were read from a single sample in a study of regulatory T cells in long-lasting Graves disease. TCRdb redid the calling of the multiplex PCR reads with MiXCR, one entry per CDR3 protein. The sample consists of roughly 610,000 distinct CDR3 sequences, roughly 15% of them appearing once. In addition, the sample was reused for a study of T cells in Graves' hyperthyroidism and ophthalmopathy.

The starting material was peripheral blood mononuclear cells (PBMCs), obtained at new diagnosis, from a patient treated with antithyroid drugs. The source of these receptors is a man younger than 30 with Graves disease. The CDR3 runs from the conserved cysteine through the conserved F or W. D genes are given only for firm matches. Size is omitted from some rows. Given values are once, few, many or a class for expanded clones.

clone size,V gene,J gene,D gene,CDR3 DNA,CDR3 protein
many,TRBV9,TRBJ2-7,-,TGTGCCAGCAGCGATCAGGGTGGGTACGAGCAGTACTTC,CASSDQGGYEQYF
many,TRBV27,TRBJ1-2,-,TGTGCTGGACCGCCTAGGGGTGGCTACACCTTC,CAGPPRGGYTF
many,TRBV28,TRBJ1-1,-,TGTGCCAGCAGTCCCGAGTCAGACACTGAAGCTTTCTTT,CASSPESDTEAFF
-,TRBV15,TRBJ1-1,-,TGTGCCACCAGCAGATTGGGGGGCAATGAAGCTTTCTTT,CATSRLGGNEAFF
few,TRBV4-1,TRBJ2-7,TRBD2,TGCGCCAGCAGCCAAGACCCACCCTGGGGACTAGCCCAGGAGCAGTACTTC,CASSQDPPWGLAQEQYF
many,TRBV29-1,TRBJ2-7,TRBD2,TGCAGCGTTGAAGGACTAGCGGGATCTCGGCCGTACTTC,CSVEGLAGSRPYF
-,TRBV5-1,TRBJ2-1,-,TGCGCCAGCAGCTTTTATGGGGGCGGATTATCGAATGAGCAGTTCTTC,CASSFYGGGLSNEQFF
-,TRBV5-1,TRBJ2-7,-,TGCGCCAGCAGCCACCGACAGGATTCCTACGAGCAGTACTTC,CASSHRQDSYEQYF
-,TRBV7-2,TRBJ2-5,-,TGTGCCAGCAGCTTAGCAACACAGGGAAAAGAGACCCAGTACTTC,CASSLATQGKETQYF
-,TRBV20-1,TRBJ2-3,-,TGCAGTGTTCCTACGTGGACAGATACGCAGTATTTT,CSVPTWTDTQYF
few,TRBV11-2,TRBJ1-6,-,TGTGCCAGCAGTGGGTCCCGCACAGGGAATTCACCCCTCCACTTT,CASSGSRTGNSPLHF
many,TRBV20-1,TRBJ2-1,TRBD2,TGCAGTGCTCAGCTAGCGGGACCCTACAATGAGCAGTTCTTC,CSAQLAGPYNEQFF
-,TRBV5-1,TRBJ2-7,-,TGCGCCAGCAGCTTGTTCGAGCAGTACTTC,CASSLFEQYF
many,TRBV20-1,TRBJ1-6,-,TGCAGTGCTCGACCAGGAGGTAGCTCCTATAATTCACCCCTCCACTTT,CSARPGGSSYNSPLHF
many,TRBV27,TRBJ2-3,TRBD1,TGTGCCAGCCGTCGGACAGGCAGCACAGATACGCAGTATTTT,CASRRTGSTDTQYF
-,TRBV6-1,TRBJ1-1,-,TGTGCCGCTGGTGTCCCTAACACTGAAGCTTTCTTT,CAAGVPNTEAFF
few,TRBV30,TRBJ1-6,-,TGTGCCTGGAGTCGCAAAAGATCACCCCTCCACTTT,CAWSRKRSPLHF
-,TRBV18,TRBJ2-2,TRBD2,TGTGCCAGCTCACCAAACCCTAGCGGTTGGACCGGGGAGCTGTTTTTT,CASSPNPSGWTGELFF
-,TRBV3-1,TRBJ1-6,TRBD1,TGTGCCAGCAGCCTTTCAACGGGACAGGGTTATTCACCCCTCCACTTT,CASSLSTGQGYSPLHF
few,TRBV3-1,TRBJ1-5,-,TGTGCCAGCAGCGTTGGGTCGTTGGCTAGCAATCAGCCCCAGCATTTT,CASSVGSLASNQPQHF
-,TRBV13,TRBJ2-3,TRBD2,TGTGCCAGCAGCACACCCGGACTAGCGGGAGTTGGAGATACGCAGTATTTT,CASSTPGLAGVGDTQYF
-,TRBV27,TRBJ1-5,-,TGTGCCAGCAGGGGAGCCCATCAGCCCCAGCATTTT,CASRGAHQPQHF
many,TRBV13,TRBJ2-5,-,TGTGCCAGCAGCACCCGGGCCTACCAAGAGACCCAGTACTTC,CASSTRAYQETQYF
few,TRBV20-1,TRBJ2-1,TRBD2,TGCAGTGCTAGAGACGGGGCGGGAGCCCACAATGAGCAGTTCTTC,CSARDGAGAHNEQFF
few,TRBV18,TRBJ1-2,-,TGTGCCAGCTCACCACCAAGCGTAGGACCTAACTATGGCTACACCTTC,CASSPPSVGPNYGYTF
once,TRBV29-1,TRBJ2-3,TRBD2,TGCAGCGTGCGAACTAGCGGGAGTTTAACAGATACGCAGTATTTT,CSVRTSGSLTDTQYF
many,TRBV6-2/TRBV6-3,TRBJ2-5,TRBD2,TGTGCCAGCGGGCGGGGGTCGGGAGAGACCCAGTACTTC,CASGRGSGETQYF
-,TRBV6-5,TRBJ2-1,TRBD2,TGTGCCAGCAGTTACGCGGGGGCCTACAATGAGCAGTTCTTC,CASSYAGAYNEQFF
many,TRBV20-1,TRBJ2-1,-,TGCAGTGCTCCCAGGAGTCGGGAGCAGTTCTTC,CSAPRSREQFF
many,TRBV2,TRBJ2-7,-,TGTGCCAGCAGTGATCGGACCAGGGGTTCCTACGAGCAGTACTTC,CASSDRTRGSYEQYF
-,TRBV15,TRBJ1-2,-,TGTGCCACCAGCAGAGATCTTGGGACGGGCTACACCTTC,CATSRDLGTGYTF
many,TRBV2,TRBJ2-5,TRBD1,TGTGCCAGCAGTCCTCGGACAGGGAGGTCCCAAGAGACCCAGTACTTC,CASSPRTGRSQETQYF
-,TRBV5-1,TRBJ2-3,-,TGCGCCAGCAGCTCGGACAGCATCTCGGGAGATACGCAGTATTTT,CASSSDSISGDTQYF
few,TRBV6-2/TRBV6-3,TRBJ1-5,TRBD1,TGTGCCAGCAGTGAATACGAGGGGGCAGATCAGCCCCAGCATTTT,CASSEYEGADQPQHF
many,TRBV28,TRBJ2-5,TRBD2,TGTGCCAGCAGTTTGGGAGCGGGGGCCGAAGAGACCCAGTACTTC,CASSLGAGAEETQYF
-,TRBV28,TRBJ2-7,-,TGTGCCAGCAGTTTTTTCTTTCGGGGTGGCGGGACCTACGAGCAGTACTTC,CASSFFFRGGGTYEQYF
few,TRBV6-2/TRBV6-3,TRBJ2-3,TRBD1,TGTGCCAGCAGTGCATGGACAGGAAACACAGATACGCAGTATTTT,CASSAWTGNTDTQYF
many,TRBV7-9,TRBJ1-1,-,TGTGCCAGCAGCGAGTCACAGGGATGGACTGAAGCTTTCTTT,CASSESQGWTEAFF
few,TRBV30,TRBJ2-3,-,TGTGCCTGGAGAATGACAGATACGCAGTATTTT,CAWRMTDTQYF
few,TRBV10-3,TRBJ2-7,TRBD2,TGTGCCATCAGGGGTAGCGGGAGGGCCTCTGAGCAGTACTTC,CAIRGSGRASEQYF
-,TRBV9,TRBJ2-5,TRBD2,TGTGCCAGCAGCGCAATACGCGAGACTAGCGGGAGGGAGACCCAGTACTTC,CASSAIRETSGRETQYF
many,TRBV5-1,TRBJ2-1,TRBD2,TGCGCCAGCAGCTTGGGGAGCGGGGTTGTCTACAATGAGCAGTTCTTC,CASSLGSGVVYNEQFF
many,TRBV12-3/TRBV12-4,TRBJ1-1,-,TGTGCCAGCAGTTACTCGTGGGGTCCTGAAGCTTTCTTT,CASSYSWGPEAFF
many,TRBV20-1,TRBJ2-5,TRBD2,TGCAGTGCTCCGGGACTAGCGGGTCTACAAGAGACCCAGTACTTC,CSAPGLAGLQETQYF
many,TRBV7-8,TRBJ2-1,TRBD2,TGTGCCAGCAGTTCACTAGCGGGAGGGCCTGGCTACAATGAGCAGTTCTTC,CASSSLAGGPGYNEQFF
few,TRBV7-3,TRBJ2-7,TRBD1,TGTGCCAGCAGCTTAACGGGACAGGGCTCCCGGGACGAGCAGTACTTC,CASSLTGQGSRDEQYF
few,TRBV30,TRBJ2-5,TRBD2,TGTGCCTGGAGCCCCGGGACTAGCGGTCGGGAGACCCAGTACTTC,CAWSPGTSGRETQYF